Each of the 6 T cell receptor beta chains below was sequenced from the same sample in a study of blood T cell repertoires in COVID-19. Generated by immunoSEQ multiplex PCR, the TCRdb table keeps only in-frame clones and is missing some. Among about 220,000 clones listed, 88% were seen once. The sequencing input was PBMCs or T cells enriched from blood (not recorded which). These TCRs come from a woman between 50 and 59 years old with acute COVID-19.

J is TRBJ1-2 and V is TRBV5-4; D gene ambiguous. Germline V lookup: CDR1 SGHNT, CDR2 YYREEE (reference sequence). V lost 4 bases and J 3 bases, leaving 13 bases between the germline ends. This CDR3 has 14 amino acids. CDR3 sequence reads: CASSPGSAYYGYTF. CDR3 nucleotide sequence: TGTGCCAGCAGCCCGGGGAGTGCTTACTATGGCTACACCTTC.

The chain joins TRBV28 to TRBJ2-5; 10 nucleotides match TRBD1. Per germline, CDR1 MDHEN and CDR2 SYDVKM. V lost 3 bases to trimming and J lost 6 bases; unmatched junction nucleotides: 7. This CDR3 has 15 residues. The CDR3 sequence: CASSFSGTGVQTQYF. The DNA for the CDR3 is TGTGCCAGCAGTTTTTCCGGGACAGGGGTTCAGACCCAGTACTTC.

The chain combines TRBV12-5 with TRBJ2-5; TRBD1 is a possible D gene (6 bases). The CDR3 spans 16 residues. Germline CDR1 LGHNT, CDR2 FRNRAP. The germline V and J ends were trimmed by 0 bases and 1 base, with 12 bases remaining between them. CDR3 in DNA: TGTGCTAGTGGTTTGGTCCCGGGGACACTCCAAGAGACCCAGTACTTC. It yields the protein CASGLVPGTLQETQYF.

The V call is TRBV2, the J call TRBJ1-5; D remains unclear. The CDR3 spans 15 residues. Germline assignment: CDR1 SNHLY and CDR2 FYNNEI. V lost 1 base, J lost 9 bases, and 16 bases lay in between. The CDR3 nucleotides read TGTGCCAGCAGTGAAGGGCAGGTCCAGGTCTGGCCCCAGCATTTT. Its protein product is CASSEGQVQVWPQHF.

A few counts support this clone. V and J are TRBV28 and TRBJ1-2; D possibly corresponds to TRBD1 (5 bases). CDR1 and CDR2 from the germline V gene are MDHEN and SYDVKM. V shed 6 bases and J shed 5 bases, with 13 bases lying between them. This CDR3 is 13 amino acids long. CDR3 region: CASSTGGRYGYTF. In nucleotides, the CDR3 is TGTGCCAGCAGCACAGGCGGACGGTATGGCTACACCTTC.

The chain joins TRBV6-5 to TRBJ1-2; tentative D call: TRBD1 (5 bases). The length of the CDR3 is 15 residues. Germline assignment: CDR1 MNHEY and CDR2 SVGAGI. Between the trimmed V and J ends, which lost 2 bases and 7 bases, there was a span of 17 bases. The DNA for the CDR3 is TGTGCCAGCAGTTACGGCGGGGGGTCTTTTCCTGGCTACACCTTC. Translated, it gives CASSYGGGSFPGYTF.